Listed here is a single T cell receptor (beta chain). Its antigen is unknown. The source of the sample is a study of shared clonotypes between healthy human individuals. General study findings and limits: Lower generation probabilities were found for non-shared clonotypes than for those shared by all four donors. A generally larger estimated richness was seen in naive subsets than in memory subsets. What rarefaction showed was incomplete sorted-subset sequencing despite large depth.

Evenly divided among several immunoSEQ plates was the genomic DNA of each subset. The data were produced by immunoSEQ multiplex PCR, yet TCRdb's version contains in-frame clones alone and is incomplete. The sample yields a few million clones, roughly nine tenths seen once. Sequencing was performed on naive CD4+ T cells sorted from blood. Subset denoted: CD45RA+ positively selected. This sequence originates from a man younger than 35 in good health.

CDR3 in DNA: TGTGCCAGCAGCTTAGTCGGGACGGAGAGCTCCTACGAGCAGTACTTC. Encoded protein: CASSLVGTESSYEQYF. This chain connects TRBV7-2 to TRBJ2-7, with D tentatively TRBD1 or TRBD2 (5 bases each). V was cut by 1 base and J by 0 bases, with 13 bases left in between. Germline V CDR1 and CDR2: SGHTA, FQGNSA. This CDR3 region has 16 residues.